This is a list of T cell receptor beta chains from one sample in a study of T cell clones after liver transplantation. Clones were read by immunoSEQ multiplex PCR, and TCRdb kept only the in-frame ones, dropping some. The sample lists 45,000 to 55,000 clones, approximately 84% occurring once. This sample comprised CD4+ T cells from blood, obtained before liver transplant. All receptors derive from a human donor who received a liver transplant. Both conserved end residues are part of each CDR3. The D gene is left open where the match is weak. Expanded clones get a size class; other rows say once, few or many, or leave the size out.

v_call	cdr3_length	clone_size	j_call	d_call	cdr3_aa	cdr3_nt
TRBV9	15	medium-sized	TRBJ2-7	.	CASSGSGDGSYEQYF	TGTGCCAGCAGCGGATCTGGGGACGGATCCTACGAGCAGTACTTC
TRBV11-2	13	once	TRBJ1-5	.	CASSWGRRQPQHF	TGTGCCAGCAGCTGGGGGCGAAGGCAGCCCCAGCATTTT
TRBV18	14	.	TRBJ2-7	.	CASSLSPTTEEQYF	TGTGCCAGCTCACTGAGCCCCACTACCGAAGAGCAGTACTTC
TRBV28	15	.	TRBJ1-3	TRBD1	CASIAGTGTHSTIYF	TGTGCCAGCATTGCCGGGACAGGGACCCATTCCACCATATATTTT
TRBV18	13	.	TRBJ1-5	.	CASSSGLSQPQHF	TGTGCCAGCTCATCAGGGTTGAGTCAGCCCCAGCATTTT
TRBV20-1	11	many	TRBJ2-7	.	CSAGDPDEQYF	TGCAGTGCTGGAGACCCGGACGAGCAGTACTTC
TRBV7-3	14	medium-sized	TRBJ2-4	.	CASSLQGTQNIQYF	TGTGCCAGCAGCCTACAGGGTACCCAAAACATTCAGTACTTC
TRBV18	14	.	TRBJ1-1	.	CASSPAGRDTEAFF	TGTGCCAGCTCACCAGCCGGGAGGGACACTGAAGCTTTCTTT
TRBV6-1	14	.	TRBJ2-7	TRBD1	CASGWDRANYEQYF	TGTGCCAGCGGCTGGGACAGGGCGAACTACGAGCAGTACTTC
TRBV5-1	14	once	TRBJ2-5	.	CASSRGTTSETQYF	TGCGCCAGCAGCAGGGGGACGACATCGGAGACCCAGTACTTC
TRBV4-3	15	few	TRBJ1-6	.	CASSQDGSYNSPLHF	TGCGCCAGCAGCCAAGACGGCTCCTATAATTCACCCCTCCACTTT
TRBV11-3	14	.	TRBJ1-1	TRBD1	CASSPGGARTEAFF	TGTGCCAGCAGCCCAGGGGGGGCCCGCACTGAAGCTTTCTTT
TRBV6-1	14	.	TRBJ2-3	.	CASSQMGAVDTQYF	TGTGCCAGCAGCCAGATGGGGGCTGTAGATACGCAGTATTTT
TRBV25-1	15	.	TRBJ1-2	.	CASSVQGMGNYGYTF	TGTGCCAGCAGTGTCCAGGGGATGGGGAACTATGGCTACACCTTC
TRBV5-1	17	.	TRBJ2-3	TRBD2	CASSPEILAGGGDTQYF	TGCGCCAGCAGCCCGGAGATACTAGCGGGAGGAGGGGATACGCAGTATTTT
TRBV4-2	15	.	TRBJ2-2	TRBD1	CASSLDRGGNGELFF	TGTGCCAGCAGCCTTGACAGGGGTGGGAACGGGGAGCTGTTTTTT